Shown below are 22 T cell receptor beta chains from a single sample sequenced in a study of T cells expressing NK-cell markers. With the 5' RACE reads reprocessed, TCRdb shows one record per CDR3 protein and no DNA. The sample yields 150,000 to 170,000 distinct CDR3 sequences, of which the top ten take up over 35%. Sequenced material: blood T cells: a sorted CD56 or NKG2C T cell subset, CD4+ or CD8+ T cells, or bulk PBMC T cells (not recorded which). These receptor sequences come from a woman in her fifties or sixties in good health.

V usage is TRBV15 and J usage is TRBJ1-2. The germline V gene has CDR1 LNHNV and CDR2 YYDKDF (reference sequence). This CDR3 is 15 amino acids long. The chain's CDR3 is CATQEVGGLNYGYTF.

This CDR3 is CATSRDRDVDTQYF. The chain carries TRBV15 and TRBJ2-3; with no DNA, the TCRdb D assignment of TRBD1 cannot be verified. CDR3 size: 14 residues. The germline V gene has CDR1 LNHNV and CDR2 YYDKDF (reference sequence).

The V gene is TRBV7-8, the J gene TRBJ2-5; there is no DNA to check the TCRdb D call of TRBD2. Germline CDR1 SGHVS, CDR2 FQNEAQ. The CDR3 is 15 residues long. CDR3 sequence: CASSYTSGSGETQYF.

The rearrangement joins TRBV6-2 or TRBV6-3 to TRBJ1-1. The CDR3 totals 13 residues. Germline V lookup: CDR1 MNHEY, CDR2 SVGEGT. The CDR3 region is CASSYQENTEAFF.

The gene calls are TRBV9 and TRBJ1-1; as DNA is missing, the TRBD1 call by TCRdb cannot be tested. This CDR3 spans 14 amino acids. CDR1 is SGDLS and CDR2 is YYNGEE in the germline V gene. CDR3 sequence: CASSSGQGGTEAFF. Supplemented by reference TRBV9 and TRBJ1-1, the full variable domain reads DSGVTQTPKHLITATGQRVTLRCSPRSGDLSVYWYQQSLDQGLQFLIQYYNGEERAKGNILERFSAQQFPDLHSELNLSSLELGDSALYFCASSSGQGGTEAFFGQGTRLTVV.

The chain combines TRBV21-1 with TRBJ1-1. TRBV21-1 constitutes a pseudogene. This CDR3 region has 16 residues. The CDR3 here is CASSKEGWAKNTEAFF.

The rearrangement joins TRBV6-5 to TRBJ2-1; absent DNA, TCRdb's TRBD2 call cannot be checked. This CDR3 is built from 14 residues. Germline-derived CDR1 and CDR2 are MNHEY and SVGAGI. CDR3 amino acids: CASSLAARYNEQFF.

The V call is TRBV20-1, the J call TRBJ2-1; the TCRdb call, TRBD2, lacks DNA for checking. Germline loops: CDR1 DFQATT, CDR2 SNEGSKA (reference sequence). The CDR3 is 15 amino acids. CDR3 sequence: CSAYDVAGGYNEQFF.

The V and J genes are TRBV3-1 and TRBJ2-7. CDR1 LGHDT and CDR2 YNNKEL come from the germline V gene (reference sequence). The CDR3 totals 17 residues. The CDR3 sequence: CASSPTSTFQSSYEQYF.

This chain joins TRBV7-8 and TRBJ2-2. Germline values: CDR1 SGHVS, CDR2 FQNEAQ. The CDR3 length is 13 residues. CDR3: CASSLINTGELFF.

This chain connects TRBV21-1 to TRBJ1-5. TRBV21-1 constitutes a pseudogene. The CDR3 contains 15 residues. The CDR3 protein is CASSVLQLRNQPQHF.

V is TRBV6-5 and J is TRBJ1-1. The CDR3 is 15 amino acids. Germline V CDR1 and CDR2: MNHEY, SVGAGI. CDR3 protein: CASSYRLGMNTEAFF.

The chain combines TRBV5-1 with TRBJ2-3; TCRdb lists TRBD2, though no DNA is available to test this call. CDR3 length: 17 residues. From germline, CDR1 is SGHRS and CDR2 YFSETQ. CDR3 loop: CASSPARSGRVTDTQYF.

The V gene is TRBV25-1, the J gene TRBJ2-6. The CDR3 contains 15 residues. Germline CDR1 reads MGHDK; CDR2 reads SYGVNS. The CDR3 sequence is CASSEWLSGANVLTF.

The chain employs TRBV7-8 and TRBJ1-1. This CDR3 is built from 14 residues. Per the germline V gene, CDR1 is SGHVS and CDR2 is FQNEAQ. CDR3 region: CASSLARVRAEAFF.

This chain joins TRBV7-2 and TRBJ2-7; TCRdb calls TRBD1, which cannot be checked without DNA. Germline V gene data show CDR1 as SGHTA and CDR2 as FQGNSA. The CDR3 contains 14 residues. This CDR3 is CASSLTGSFYEQYF.

The chain combines TRBV6-4 with TRBJ2-1; TCRdb returns TRBD1, unconfirmable since there is no DNA. The CDR3 is made up of 15 amino acids. CDR1 is MRHNA, CDR2 SNTAGT, per germline. The CDR3 reads CASSDGQGADNEQFF.

The chain recombines TRBV4-1 with TRBJ2-5. Germline CDR1 and CDR2: MGHRA and YSYEKL. CDR3 length: 14 residues. The CDR3 here is CASSQAIRQETQYF.

The chain couples TRBV15 to TRBJ2-7; TCRdb indicates TRBD1, and absent DNA this call remains unverified. Germline V lookup: CDR1 LNHNV, CDR2 YYDKDF (reference sequence). This CDR3 region has 16 residues. The chain's CDR3 is CATSSVGAGAPYEQYF.

This rearrangement joins TRBV5-4 to TRBJ2-2; TCRdb indicates TRBD2, and absent DNA this call remains unverified. Germline values: CDR1 SGHNT, CDR2 YYREEE (reference sequence). The CDR3 consists of 16 residues. The CDR3 sequence is CASSETSLILSGELFF.

The CDR3 loop is CASSHRLGQANTEAFF. The chain employs TRBV4-1 and TRBJ1-1; without DNA, the TCRdb call of TRBD1 cannot be checked. The length of the CDR3 is 16 residues. Per germline, CDR1 MGHRA and CDR2 YSYEKL.

V is TRBV10-2 and J is TRBJ2-1. The V gene's germline CDR1 is WSHSY and CDR2 SAAADI. CDR3 size: 13 residues. CDR3 in amino acids: CASRSTTYNEQFF.